This TCR beta chain originates from a study of cytomegalovirus exposure and HLA in healthy donors. In the study overall: Roughly 170 million T cells yielded approximately 110 million unique TCR beta sequences in earlier analysis. Regarding the study as a whole: Within an earlier analysis, most TCR beta V segments proved productive either about 87% or about 30% of the time. Cytomegalovirus association was listed for 170 or so TCR beta chains. The authors excluded some V segments, including TRBV6-2 and TRBV6-3, as indistinguishable.

PCR involved 60 Vbeta and 13 Jbeta primers. TCRdb keeps only in-frame clones here, not all; method: immunoSEQ multiplex PCR. This table holds 100,000 to 150,000 clones, about 80% found once. In germline, CDR1 is ENHRY, CDR2 SYGVKD. This CDR3 spans 15 amino acids. Trimming stripped 0 bases from V and 4 bases from J, with 10 bases between. To note about this clone: What it binds is unknown.

The sequencing input was PBMCs. The sequence was collected from a man aged 25 to 40 in good health and CMV-seropositive. The chain uses TRBV10-3 and TRBJ1-5, with a weak D call TRBD1 (5 bases). Here the CDR3 reads CAISESSRGNQPQHF. The DNA of the CDR3 is TGTGCCATCAGTGAGTCGAGTAGGGGAAATCAGCCCCAGCATTTT.